This is a list of T cell receptor beta chains from one sample in a study of T cell changes during pregnancy in multiple sclerosis. Produced via immunoSEQ multiplex PCR; TCRdb's table is partial and in-frame only. The sample includes some 90,000 clones, roughly 89% of them seen just once. Sequenced here: peripheral blood, sampled after pregnancy. The receptors come from a female donor in good health, enrolled as a control in a pregnancy study. Both conserved end residues are part of each CDR3. The D gene is left open where the match is weak.

J gene,D gene,V gene,CDR3 DNA,CDR3 protein
TRBJ2-3,.,TRBV19,TGTGCCAGTAGGGCCCCCCCAGATACGCAGTATTTT,CASRAPPDTQYF
TRBJ1-6,TRBD1,TRBV14,TGTGCCAGCAGCCATGTGGGACAGGGAAATTCACCCCTCCACTTT,CASSHVGQGNSPLHF
TRBJ1-1,.,TRBV5-4,TGTGCCAGCAGCACCGACCCCGGAGGGAACACTGAAGCTTTCTTT,CASSTDPGGNTEAFF
TRBJ2-2,TRBD2,TRBV4-1,TGCGCCTCTCGGGGGGCGAACACCGGGGAGCTGTTTTTT,CASRGANTGELFF
TRBJ2-7,.,TRBV18,TGTGCCAGCTCACCTAAATACGAGCAGTACTTC,CASSPKYEQYF
TRBJ2-3,TRBD2,TRBV7-9,TGTGCCAGCAGCTACACATCAGAACCGGGACTAGCGGGGGGTCATACGCAGTATTTT,CASSYTSEPGLAGGHTQYF
TRBJ2-7,.,TRBV19,TGTGCCAGTAGTTCACAAAACAGGGAAGAGCAGTACTTC,CASSSQNREEQYF
TRBJ2-5,TRBD2,TRBV7-6,TGTGCCAGCAGCCGCGTTGGGGGAGCGGGGATGGAGACCCAGTACTTC,CASSRVGGAGMETQYF
TRBJ2-5,.,TRBV5-4,TGTGCCAGCAGCTTGGAAGCCTCTGAAGAGACCCAGTACTTC,CASSLEASEETQYF
TRBJ1-2,TRBD1,TRBV25-1,TGTGCCAGCAGTGCAGACAGGGGGCTCCGCTGGGACTATGGCTACACCTTC,CASSADRGLRWDYGYTF
TRBJ1-1,TRBD1,TRBV9,TGTGCCAGCAGTGATAAACAGGGGGCTGAAGCTTTCTTT,CASSDKQGAEAFF
TRBJ1-3,TRBD1,TRBV19,TGTGCCAGTAGTCCCCGACAGGGCTCTGGAAACACCATATATTTT,CASSPRQGSGNTIYF
TRBJ2-6,.,TRBV7-8,TGTGCCAGCACCCCTTGGGGAGGCGTCTCTGGGGCCAACGTCCTGACTTTC,CASTPWGGVSGANVLTF
TRBJ1-2,TRBD1,TRBV25-1,TGTGCCAGCAGTGCGGGACAGATCTATGGCTACACCTTC,CASSAGQIYGYTF